A single TCR beta chain is shown here with its context. This clonotype occurred many times. Its antigen is unknown. Base qualities are missing; no much larger clone stands one base away. TCR cDNA was synthesized by 5'RACE template switching, through which a universal primer site and unique molecular identifiers were introduced. Priming of cDNA synthesis was performed from both the TCR alpha and TCR beta constant segments. Two PCR steps were used to amplify libraries, with sample barcodes and sequencing adapters being added in the second step. Libraries were sequenced on Illumina HiSeq 2500 (2x100 bp) or NovaSeq (2x150 bp). Processing in the source paper ran as follows. MIGEC handled demultiplexing of reads and collapsing into UMI consensus sequences, while MiXCR performed V(D)J alignment. Vaccine-responding clonotypes were defined with edgeR using replicate PBMC samples, requiring FDR below 0.01 and a log2 fold change above 5 up to day 15. CD4 or CD8 identity was assigned to each bulk clonotype according to whether the clonotype was present at higher abundance in the sequenced CD4 repertoire or the sequenced CD8 repertoire. TCRdb applied fastp at Q25 and MiXCR to the public reads, then kept only in-frame beta chains. Each CDR3 protein appears once, grouped with its most common genes and DNA. None of the V and J calls come from the authors' own analysis; TCRdb made them. The table for this sample lists some 32,000 distinct CDR3 sequences; nearly 4.5% of them were counted only once. Just over 45% of the sample belongs to the ten largest clones.

The treatment or condition label, read with the paper, signifies: live attenuated yellow fever vaccine strain. A standard Ficoll-Paque protocol was used to isolate PBMCs from peripheral blood. Dynabeads CD4 and CD8 positive selection kits were used to isolate the CD4 and CD8 T-cell fractions. TriZol was used to extract RNA from bulk PBMCs, from CD4 and CD8 fractions, and from dextramer-positive and dextramer-negative fractions. These data originate in a study of T cells after yellow fever vaccination (dated by TCRdb to about 2019). Looking at the study overall: The SMART-Seq v4 Ultra Low Input RNA kit was used to prepare libraries from fractions with low cell numbers. To follow T-cell clones before and after both primary and booster YFV17D yellow fever vaccination, bulk TCR alpha and beta repertoires underwent longitudinal sequencing. Bulk PBMC replicates and cell subsets were isolated from blood drawn at multiple timepoints before and after both primary and secondary immunization. Two healthy male donors, one aged 18 to 30 and one aged 30 to 40 years, made up the cohort. The study at large found these results: Compared with the primary T-cell response, the secondary T-cell response was faster but weaker, reaching its peak on day 5 rather than on day 15. FACS-sorted repertoires could contain abundant contaminating clonotypes from the bulk population, so computational filtering was required. After the booster, most clones that had expanded after primary vaccination were detected again (around 95% of CD4 and about 88% of CD8), suggesting broad maintenance of memory. Only a couple of donors were included in the study, so the extent to which the findings can be generalized is limited. A small share of clonotypes occurred in both CD4 and CD8 compartments, likely arising from convergent recombination.

V loses 5 bases of germline sequence and J loses 12 bases, and the interval between the two ends is 22 bases. The CDR3, from cysteine to phenylalanine, totals 15 residues. The only DNA kept is the CDR3, 45 bases in frame from the first base. The specimen comprised CD8+ T cells sorted from PBMCs, sampled 5 days after the yellow fever booster vaccination. The clonotype was recovered from a young man who received the YFV17D yellow fever vaccine. The chain is encoded by TRBV12-3 or TRBV12-4 joined to TRBJ1-4; perhaps TRBD1 is the D gene, with 6 bases matching. The DNA reads as follows: TGTGCCAGCAGTCTTCGGACAGATCTTGGGGCGGAACTGTTTTTT. Its protein product is CASSLRTDLGAELFF.